These 30 T cell receptor beta chains share one sample of origin, sequenced in a study of cytomegalovirus exposure and HLA in healthy donors. Primers included in the PCR were 60 Vbeta and 13 Jbeta primers. Data came from immunoSEQ multiplex PCR; TCRdb stores just in-frame clones and leaves some out. The listing contains about 120,000 clones. Source material: PBMCs. The receptors shown here come from a man in his late teens or twenties in good health and CMV-seronegative.

The chain couples TRBV18 to TRBJ1-5; TRBD1 matches at 7 bases. V gave up 5 bases and J gave up 2 bases; unmatched junction bases: 3. Germline V gene data show CDR1 as KGHSH and CDR2 as LQKENI. The CDR3 loop spans 14 amino acids. The chain's CDR3 is CASSDGQGNQPQHF. The CDR3 DNA follows: TGTGCCAGCTCAGACGGACAGGGCAATCAGCCCCAGCATTTT.

The chain links TRBV30 to TRBJ1-2; 8 bases fit TRBD1. This CDR3 is 12 amino acids long. Germline V gene data show CDR1 as GTSNPN and CDR2 as SVGIG (reference sequence). Losses at the gene ends were 3 bases for V and 8 bases for J; bases not matched to a gene: 5. CDR3 protein: CAWRWAGGGYTF. The CDR3 nucleotides are TGTGCCTGGAGGTGGGCAGGGGGCGGCTACACCTTC.

The chain couples TRBV7-9 to TRBJ2-7; 7 nucleotides align to TRBD2. From germline, CDR1 is SEHNR and CDR2 FQNEAQ (reference sequence). This CDR3 has 14 residues. V dropped 5 bases and J dropped 5; count of bases not matched to a gene: 9. CDR3 sequence: CASSPGGSSNEQYF. CDR3 nucleotide sequence: TGTGCCAGCAGCCCCGGCGGGAGTAGCAACGAGCAGTACTTC. Full variable domain (remainder filled in from reference TRBV7-9 and TRBJ2-7): DTGVSQNPRHKITKRGQNVTFRCDPISEHNRLYWYRQTLGQGPEFLTYFQNEAQLEKSRLLSDRFSAERPKGSFSTLEIQRTEQGDSAMYLCASSPGGSSNEQYFGPGTRLTVT.

The rearrangement uses TRBV28 and TRBJ1-2; 10 nucleotides agree with TRBD1. The CDR3 has 12 amino acids. Germline V CDR1 and CDR2: MDHEN, SYDVKM. Losses at the gene ends were 11 bases for V and 3 bases for J; bases not matched to a gene: 3. The CDR3 bases are TGTGCCGCGGACAGGGGGGACTATGGCTACACCTTC. This translates into CAADRGDYGYTF.

The V and J genes are TRBV12-5 and TRBJ2-5, with D possibly being TRBD2 (5 bases). The V and J ends lost 7 bases and 1 base respectively, with 10 bases between them. CDR1 is LGHNT and CDR2 is FRNRAP in the germline V gene. The CDR3 extends over 13 amino acids. In DNA, the CDR3 is TGTGCTAGTGCTCCGGGAAGCCAAGAGACCCAGTACTTC. Translating it yields CASAPGSQETQYF.

The rearrangement joins TRBV30 to TRBJ1-1; D unresolved. Germline V gives CDR1 GTSNPN, CDR2 SVGIG (reference sequence). V lost 1 base and J lost 9, with 6 bases in between. The CDR3 loop spans 10 amino acids. The CDR3 here is CAWSGGQAFF. The CDR3 region has the DNA TGTGCCTGGAGTGGCGGGCAAGCTTTCTTT.

The gene calls are TRBV6-1 and TRBJ2-6, with D possibly being TRBD2 (6 bases). This CDR3 comprises 16 residues. Trimming shortened V by 4 bases and J by 4 bases, and 14 bases separated the two germline ends. Germline V lookup: CDR1 MNHNS, CDR2 SASEGT. Here the CDR3 reads CASSVLRGSGANVLTF. The CDR3 coding sequence is TGTGCCAGCAGTGTACTACGGGGGTCCGGGGCCAACGTCCTGACTTTC.

J is TRBJ2-7 and V is TRBV28; D uncertain. Trimming shortened V by 6 bases and J by 3 bases, and 6 bases separated the two germline ends. CDR1 is MDHEN and CDR2 is SYDVKM in the germline V gene. This CDR3 is built from 11 residues. CDR3 nucleotide sequence: TGTGCCAGCAGCTACCACTACGAGCAGTACTTC. The encoded protein is CASSYHYEQYF.

The rearrangement uses TRBV9 and TRBJ2-2, with 13 bases that match TRBD2. V lost 4 bases, J lost 5 bases, and 8 bases stayed unmatched. Germline CDR1 and CDR2: SGDLS and YYNGEE. The CDR3 runs 17 residues. The CDR3 loop reads CASSLTSGGRLTGELFF. CDR3 in DNA: TGTGCCAGCAGCCTGACTAGCGGGGGGCGGTTAACCGGGGAGCTGTTTTTT. Looking up the rest from reference TRBV9 and TRBJ2-2 gives the full variable domain: DSGVTQTPKHLITATGQRVTLRCSPRSGDLSVYWYQQSLDQGLQFLIQYYNGEERAKGNILERFSAQQFPDLHSELNLSSLELGDSALYFCASSLTSGGRLTGELFFGEGSRLTVL.

The chain joins TRBV9 to TRBJ2-5, with 7 positions matching TRBD2. V trimming: 4 bases; J trimming: 5 bases; junction bases outside the gene matches: 11. CDR3 length: 15 residues. Looked up from germline, CDR1 is SGDLS and CDR2 is YYNGEE. As DNA, the CDR3 is TGTGCCAGCAGCTCCGTGGGGGGAGGGGTGGAGACCCAGTACTTC. Translation: CASSSVGGGVETQYF.

The CDR3, as DNA: TGCGCCAGCAGCTCGAACCCCGGGATCAAGAACACTGAAGCTTTCTTT. Protein product: CASSSNPGIKNTEAFF. The chain has TRBV5-1 and TRBJ1-1; D call uncertain. V lost 3 bases and J 1 base, leaving 16 bases between the germline ends. This CDR3 has 16 amino acids. Per germline, CDR1 SGHRS and CDR2 YFSETQ. The full variable domain, rest sourced from reference TRBV5-1 and TRBJ1-1, is KAGVTQTPRYLIKTRGQQVTLSCSPISGHRSVSWYQQTPGQGLQFLFEYFSETQRNKGNFPGRFSGRQFSNSRSEMNVSTLELGDSALYLCASSSNPGIKNTEAFFGQGTRLTVV.

The chain joins TRBV5-4 to TRBJ1-1; no reliable D call. The CDR3 covers 16 residues. CDR1 and CDR2 (germline): SGHNT, YYREEE (reference sequence). V lost 0 bases, J lost 1 base, and 13 bases lay in between. The CDR3 DNA sequence: TGTGCCAGCAGCTTGGGTTTTAGACGGGAGAACACTGAAGCTTTCTTT. It encodes CASSLGFRRENTEAFF. Combining the CDR3 with reference TRBV5-4 and TRBJ1-1 gives the whole variable domain ETGVTQSPTHLIKTRGQQVTLRCSSQSGHNTVSWYQQALGQGPQFIFQYYREEENGRGNFPPRFSGLQFPNYSSELNVNALELDDSALYLCASSLGFRRENTEAFFGQGTRLTVV.

The chain couples TRBV7-5 to TRBJ2-7; the table names TRBD1, a call not compared with the DNA. TRBV7-5 is noted as a pseudogene. The CDR3 loop spans 17 amino acids. The CDR3 DNA is TGTGTCAGAAGCTTATTACAGGGGATCCAACGGTGGTACGAGCAGTACTTC. It specifies CVRSLLQGIQRWYEQYF.

The chain has TRBV4-2 and TRBJ2-2; 8 bases fit TRBD1. The germline V gene encodes CDR1 LGHNA and CDR2 YNFKEQ. The CDR3 totals 15 residues. The V segment lost 5 bases and the J segment 3 bases; nucleotides outside the gene matches: 5. CDR3 sequence reads: CASSEGQGYTGELFF. CDR3 bases: TGTGCCAGCAGCGAAGGACAGGGATACACCGGGGAGCTGTTTTTT.

The chain couples TRBV11-2 to TRBJ2-1; no clear D gene. CDR1 and CDR2 from the germline V gene are SGHAT and FQNNGV. V was shortened by 4 bases and J by 2 bases, with 12 bases between the two germline ends. The CDR3 is made up of 15 amino acids. CDR3 nucleotide sequence: TGTGCCAGCAGCTCGCCCAGTGCCCCCTACAATGAGCAGTTCTTC. Protein: CASSSPSAPYNEQFF. Supplemented by reference TRBV11-2 and TRBJ2-1, the full variable domain reads EAGVAQSPRYKIIEKRQSVAFWCNPISGHATLYWYQQILGQGPKLLIQFQNNGVVDDSQLPKDRFSAERLKGVDSTLKIQPAKLEDSAVYLCASSSPSAPYNEQFFGPGTRLTVL.

The chain employs TRBV5-6 and TRBJ1-1; 7 nucleotides align to TRBD1. Per the germline V gene, CDR1 is SGHDT and CDR2 is YYEEEE. V shed 5 bases and J 9 bases; nucleotides not matched to a gene: 4. CDR3 size: 11 residues. CDR3 nucleotide sequence: TGTGCCAGCAGGAGGGGGCGCCAAGCTTTCTTT. Its translation is CASRRGRQAFF. The complete variable domain, with remaining parts taken from reference TRBV5-6 and TRBJ1-1, reads DAGVTQSPTHLIKTRGQQVTLRCSPKSGHDTVSWYQQALGQGPQFIFQYYEEEERQRGNFPDRFSGHQFPNYSSELNVNALLLGDSALYLCASRRGRQAFFGQGTRLTVV.

The chain employs TRBV9 and TRBJ1-4, with 9 bases aligning to TRBD1. CDR3 length equals 14 residues. V was pared by 4 bases and J by 7 bases, with 5 bases of the junction left unmatched. Germline loops: CDR1 SGDLS, CDR2 YYNGEE. CDR3 sequence (DNA): TGTGCCAGCAGCCCCGGGACAGGGAGTGAAAAACTGTTTTTT. Its protein product is CASSPGTGSEKLFF.

The chain has TRBV28 and TRBJ1-5; TRBD1 matches 10 bases. J was trimmed by 5 bases and V by 8 bases; bases with no gene match: 9. Germline loops: CDR1 MDHEN, CDR2 SYDVKM. The CDR3 runs 15 residues. CDR3 sequence (DNA): TGTGCCAGCGGCCTGGGGACAGGGGTCCATCAGCCCCAGCATTTT. Its translation: CASGLGTGVHQPQHF.

This chain connects TRBV5-4 to TRBJ2-7; the match to TRBD2 covers 10 bases. Losses at the gene ends were 5 bases for V and 5 bases for J; bases not matched to a gene: 10. Germline CDR1 SGHNT, CDR2 YYREEE (reference sequence). The CDR3 totals 15 residues. The CDR3 reads CASRKEVAGGDEQYF. The CDR3 DNA reads as TGTGCCAGCAGGAAAGAGGTAGCGGGGGGCGACGAGCAGTACTTC.

The V and J genes are TRBV12-1 and TRBJ1-4; the table's D call, TRBD1, has no DNA check behind it. TRBV12-1 is designated a pseudogene. The CDR3 contains 15 residues. The CDR3, as DNA: TGTGCCAGCAGCACCAGACAGGGGGGGGATGAAAAACTGTTTTTT. The encoded protein is CASSTRQGGDEKLFF.

The CDR3, as DNA: TGTGCCAGCAGTTACTCGCCTCTAGCGGCGAAAAACATTCAGTACTTC. As protein: CASSYSPLAAKNIQYF. The J gene is TRBJ2-4, the V gene TRBV6-5; 7 bases agree with TRBD2. The ends lost 0 bases at V and 4 bases at J; junction bases unmatched: 6. CDR3 size: 16 residues. CDR1 and CDR2 (germline): MNHEY, SVGAGI.

The chain couples TRBV9 to TRBJ2-1; weak D call: TRBD2 (7 bases). Germline V gene lookup returns CDR1 SGDLS and CDR2 YYNGEE. V was cut by 4 bases and J by 6 bases, with 14 bases left in between. The CDR3 is made up of 14 amino acids. The CDR3 protein is CASSLGGGTNEQFF. The CDR3 nucleotides are TGTGCCAGCAGCCTTGGGGGGGGCACCAATGAGCAGTTCTTC.

About this clone itself: This CDR3 is also generated by other DNA sequences in the sample. The chain combines TRBV19 with TRBJ2-7; possibly TRBD1 for D (6 bases). This CDR3 contains 16 residues. Trimming shortened V by 5 bases and J by 2 bases, and 19 bases separated the two germline ends. The germline gives CDR1 LNHDA, CDR2 SQIVND (reference sequence). In nucleotides, the CDR3 is TGTGCCAGTAGTCCGACCGCGACAGGATTTGCCTACGAGCAGTACTTC. This codes for CASSPTATGFAYEQYF.

The rearrangement links TRBV29-1 to TRBJ2-1, with D uncertain. Germline V gives CDR1 SQVTM, CDR2 ANQGSEA. V was pared by 4 bases and J by 15 bases, with 13 bases between. CDR3 size: 10 residues. CDR3 nucleotides: TGCAGCGTTGGAGGCCCCGTTGGGTTCTTC. Its translation is CSVGGPVGFF.

The chain employs TRBV4-1 and TRBJ1-2; a possible D gene is TRBD1 (6 bases). Germline lookup yields CDR1 MGHRA and CDR2 YSYEKL. V lost 1 base to trimming and J lost 4 bases, with 13 bases between them. This CDR3 has 15 amino acids. CDR3 residues: CASSQGPGASYGYTF. The CDR3, as DNA: TGCGCCAGCAGCCAAGGACCAGGGGCTAGCTATGGCTACACCTTC.

This chain links TRBV25-1 with TRBJ2-3; unclear D gene. This CDR3 region has 15 residues. In germline, CDR1 is MGHDK, CDR2 SYGVNS. Trimming cost V 3 bases and J 0 bases, with 10 bases left between them. CDR3 sequence reads: CASSEGSSSTDTQYF. DNA for the CDR3: TGTGCCAGCAGTGAGGGCAGCTCTAGCACAGATACGCAGTATTTT. Full variable domain (remainder filled in from reference TRBV25-1 and TRBJ2-3): EADIYQTPRYLVIGTGKKITLECSQTMGHDKMYWYQQDPGMELHLIHYSYGVNSTEKGDLSSESTVSRIRTEHFPLTLESARPSHTSQYLCASSEGSSSTDTQYFGPGTRLTVL.

The chain recombines TRBV29-1 with TRBJ1-2; TRBD1 agrees at 7 bases. Germline V gene lookup returns CDR1 SQVTM and CDR2 ANQGSEA. V was clipped by 3 bases and J by 6 bases; unmatched bases: 7. This CDR3 is built from 13 residues. The CDR3 DNA reads as TGCAGCGTTGATCTACAGGGGACGAATGGCTACACCTTC. This encodes CSVDLQGTNGYTF.

The chain links TRBV9 to TRBJ1-1; no clear D gene. The CDR3 extends over 15 amino acids. The germline V gene has CDR1 SGDLS and CDR2 YYNGEE. The V end was cut by 4 bases, the J end by 3 bases, with 16 bases between. The CDR3 DNA reads as TGTGCCAGCAGCCCCTTCGGATCAGAGGACACTGAAGCTTTCTTT. It specifies CASSPFGSEDTEAFF.

The chain has TRBV7-9 and TRBJ2-5, with 10 bases that match TRBD2. The length of the CDR3 is 16 residues. Trimming at V came to 1 base and at J to 5 bases, leaving 7 bases not matched to a gene. CDR1 is SEHNR and CDR2 is FQNEAQ in the germline V gene (reference sequence). DNA of the CDR3: TGTGCCAGCAGCTTAGTAGGGACTAGCGCGGGGGAGACCCAGTACTTC. It yields the protein CASSLVGTSAGETQYF.

Details on this clone: Its ends do not fully match the called genes, so a read error is possible. The same CDR3 is also encoded by other DNA sequences in this sample. The gene calls are TRBV18 and TRBJ1-1; the D gene is possibly TRBD1 (5 bases). CDR1 is KGHSH, CDR2 LQKENI, per germline. The CDR3 has 13 residues. The CDR3 region has the DNA TGTGCCAGCTCCCAGGAGGGGAACACTGAAGCCTTCTTT. As protein: CASSQEGNTEAFF. Together with reference TRBV18 and TRBJ1-1, the CDR3 gives the full variable domain: NAGVMQNPRHLVRRRGQEARLRCSPMKGHSHVYWYRQLPEEGLKFMVYLQKENIIDESGMPKERFSAEFPKEGPSILRIQQVVRGDSAAYFCASSQEGNTEAFFGQGTRLTVV.